This T cell receptor (beta chain) was sequenced for a study of blood T cell repertoires in COVID-19 (dated by TCRdb to 2020 to 2022). Some background on the complete study: Samples from collaborators originated in the United States, Italy and Spain and spanned both the acute and convalescent phases of COVID-19. The prospective study material was composed of cDNA or gDNA derived from T cells, B-cell-depleted T cells, or PBMCs. Deeply sampled blood TCRbeta repertoires from subjects exposed to, actively infected with, or recovered from COVID-19 were included in the dataset. The repertoires were released in a freely available public database intended as a resource for research on the immune response to SARS-CoV-2. The samples were drawn from two sources: the first 160 participants of the ongoing ImmuneRACE study, and about 1,300 subjects contributed by 6 global collaborators. Sample metadata almost always included a de-identified subject ID, COVID-19 status, age in years and sex. Where HLA class I and class II types were available, the types were taken from metadata supplied by the sample provider, not from assay-based typing.

Taken from cysteine to phenylalanine, the CDR3 has 14 residues. Here the CDR3 DNA is all that survives: 42 bases in frame from base 1. The V and J ends are trimmed by 0 bases and 2 bases, leaving 8 bases between them. CDR1 and CDR2 (SGHVS, FQNEAQ) derive from the germline V gene. Each collaborating institution followed its own protocols to collect whole blood in K2EDTA tubes. For TCRbeta analysis, collaborators shipped samples as frozen whole blood, isolated PBMCs, or DNA extracted from either of those sample types. Summary of the overall study and its limitations: How much clinical and demographic metadata was included differed by source and by participant, and the metadata was provided uncurated.

TCRbeta CDR3 regions were amplified from genomic DNA by means of the immunoSEQ Assay, a bias-controlled multiplex PCR. The original pipeline was this. The number of nucleated cells in each sample was estimated by amplification of reference gene primers within the assay. To quantify the absolute abundance of each unique TCRbeta CDR3 rearrangement, sequence reads were collapsed and filtered. For each sample, productive Simpson clonality was calculated as the square root of Simpson's diversity index across productive rearrangements. The clones in this table, taken by TCRdb from immuneACCESS, are in-frame only. Not every clone is retained; where verified, under half of the shortfall comes from an unresolved V gene, and the cause of the rest is unknown. The DNA was the basis for D and trimming; V, J and clone size are from that table. Counted in this sample were roughly 140,000 clones; 70% to 90% of them appeared once. The ten largest clones capture 11% of the sample.

Points on this clone: Its recognized antigen is unknown. The sample holds no much larger clone one base away, and base qualities are not on file.

This clonotype was obtained from a woman aged 80 or older with acute or convalescent COVID-19. Recombination connected TRBV7-8 to TRBJ2-7; the D gene assignment is ambiguous. Material: peripheral blood. At the DNA level, the sequence is TGTGCCAGCAGCTTAGCCGACACGGCCTACGAGCAGTACTTC. Its protein is CASSLADTAYEQYF.